This T cell receptor (beta chain) was recorded in a study of T cell responses to AZD1222 COVID-19 vaccine. As regards this clone: What it recognizes is unknown.

The protocol was immunoSEQ multiplex PCR, while the TCRdb copy is restricted to in-frame clones and leaves out a portion. Seen here are 120,000 or so clones, around 84% observed once, and the top ten hold around 17%. The CDR3 contains 13 residues. Trimming removed 2 bases at V and 3 bases at J, with 5 bases between. Germline V gene data show CDR1 as SGHAT and CDR2 as FQNNGV. Study results and caveats: Donor demographics were predominantly white British with a female majority; clonal diversity may be underestimated.

This clonotype was obtained from an adult who received the AZD1222 COVID-19 vaccine. The sequenced sample was peripheral blood, obtained 28 days after the second AZD1222 dose. The chain combines TRBV11-2 with TRBJ1-5; D is undetermined. CDR3 region: CASSLYLNQPQHF. CDR3 DNA: TGTGCCAGCAGCTTATATCTCAATCAGCCCCAGCATTTT.